The 25 T cell receptor beta chains reported below all come from one sample, sequenced in a study of radiotherapy plus CTLA-4 blockade in lung cancer. Profiled with immunoSEQ multiplex PCR; TCRdb holds only in-frame clones, not every one. The sample shows some 98,000 clones, about 81% of them seen only once. The input for sequencing was peripheral blood, taken from a patient treated with radiotherapy plus ipilimumab. The source of these receptors is a human donor with non-small cell lung cancer who had a partial response to radiotherapy plus ipilimumab.

This sequence joins TRBV7-2 and TRBJ1-5; 9 bases fit TRBD1. The junction had 8 bases not matched to a gene; V was cut back by 5 bases and J by 6 bases. Germline V CDR1 and CDR2: SGHTA, FQGNSA. CDR3 length: 15 amino acids. Here the CDR3 reads CASSANRGRGQPQHF. CDR3 nucleotides: TGTGCCAGCAGCGCCAACAGGGGGCGCGGTCAGCCCCAGCATTTT.

CDR3 in amino acids: CASSFSSGRGEQFF. In nucleotides, the CDR3 is TGTGCCAGCAGCTTTTCCAGCGGGAGGGGTGAGCAGTTCTTC. V and J are TRBV7-9 and TRBJ2-1; 10 bases map to TRBD2. CDR1 SEHNR and CDR2 FQNEAQ come from the germline V gene (reference sequence). V lost 3 bases to trimming and J lost 9 bases; unmatched junction nucleotides: 5. The CDR3 runs to 14 residues.

The chain employs TRBV6-6 and TRBJ2-1; 7 positions match TRBD2. Germline assignment: CDR1 MNHNY and CDR2 SVGAGI (reference sequence). This CDR3 has 15 amino acids. Trimming removed 6 bases from V and 3 bases from J; junction bases left unmatched: 8. CDR3 amino acids: CASSPRGTIYNEQFF. As DNA, the CDR3 is TGTGCCAGCAGCCCCCGGGGGACTATCTACAATGAGCAGTTCTTC.

J is TRBJ2-1 and V is TRBV7-2, with D hard to call. Germline V gives CDR1 SGHTA, CDR2 FQGNSA. The CDR3 runs to 15 residues. Trimming took off 7 bases at V and 0 bases at J, with 13 bases between the two ends. This CDR3 is CASNQAASSYNEQFF. The CDR3, as DNA: TGTGCCAGCAACCAAGCTGCAAGCTCCTACAATGAGCAGTTCTTC.

This chain uses TRBV6-5 with TRBJ2-7; 10 nucleotides match TRBD1. Trimming at V came to 8 bases and at J to 4 bases, leaving 5 bases not matched to a gene. This CDR3 has 13 amino acids. The germline gives CDR1 MNHEY, CDR2 SVGAGI. CDR3 residues: CASPTGGSYEQYF. DNA of the CDR3: TGTGCCAGCCCGACAGGGGGCAGTTACGAGCAGTACTTC.

The chain recombines TRBV5-1 with TRBJ2-7; D remains unclear. The CDR3 is 12 amino acids. Looked up from germline, CDR1 is SGHRS and CDR2 is YFSETQ. Trimming removed 3 bases from V and 1 base from J, with 5 bases in between. The CDR3 loop is CASSSTSYEQYF. As DNA, the CDR3 is TGCGCCAGCAGCTCCACTTCCTACGAGCAGTACTTC.

This rearrangement joins TRBV5-1 to TRBJ2-2, with a tentative D call TRBD1 (5 bases). V was trimmed by 0 bases and J by 4 bases, leaving 7 bases between them. This CDR3 spans 14 amino acids. Germline V lookup: CDR1 SGHRS, CDR2 YFSETQ. For the CDR3, the DNA is TGCGCCAGCAGCTTGGACAGGATCACCGGGGAGCTGTTTTTT. This sequence encodes CASSLDRITGELFF.

The gene calls are TRBV5-6 and TRBJ1-2, with 7 bases identical to TRBD1. With V trimmed by 0 bases and J by 6 bases, 8 bases remained unmatched. CDR1 and CDR2 from the germline V gene are SGHDT and YYEEEE. The CDR3 covers 15 residues. Written as DNA, the CDR3 is TGTGCCAGCAGCTTGGTAGGGGGCGCGGTGGATGGCTACACCTTC. Protein sequence: CASSLVGGAVDGYTF.

This chain connects TRBV18 to TRBJ1-1; TRBD1 might be the D (5 bases). CDR3 size: 13 residues. Trimming took off 2 bases at V and 2 bases at J, with 6 bases between the two ends. In germline, CDR1 is KGHSH, CDR2 LQKENI. The CDR3 loop is CASSPDSNTEAFF. The CDR3 DNA reads as TGTGCCAGCTCACCAGACAGTAACACTGAAGCTTTCTTT.

This CDR3 reads CASSKKPGQGDDEQYF. Here the CDR3 DNA reads TGTGCCAGCAGTAAAAAACCGGGACAGGGAGATGACGAGCAGTACTTC. This sequence joins TRBV5-6 and TRBJ2-7; TRBD1 agrees at 9 bases. The CDR3 covers 16 residues. The germline V gene encodes CDR1 SGHDT and CDR2 YYEEEE. V shed 5 bases and J 5 bases; nucleotides not matched to a gene: 14.

The chain has TRBV7-2 and TRBJ2-2; 13 bases fit TRBD2. The germline CDR1 and CDR2 sequences are SGHTA and FQGNSA. V shed 4 bases, J shed 0 bases, and the junction held 2 bases outside the gene matches. This CDR3 has 17 residues. The CDR3 nucleotides are TGTGCCAGCAGCTCGGGACTAGCGGGGACGAACACCGGGGAGCTGTTTTTT. It codes for CASSSGLAGTNTGELFF.

The chain has TRBV2 and TRBJ2-2; a possible D gene is TRBD2 (5 bases). V lost 5 bases and J 6 bases, leaving 13 bases between the germline ends. The germline gives CDR1 SNHLY, CDR2 FYNNEI. This CDR3 has 14 amino acids. In DNA form, the CDR3 reads TGTGCCAGCAGTTGGGTAGCGTCTGCCGGGGAGCTGTTTTTT. Translated: CASSWVASAGELFF.

This sequence joins TRBV5-1 and TRBJ1-1; D ambiguous. V was cut by 4 bases and J by 1 base, with 11 bases left in between. Looked up from germline, CDR1 is SGHRS and CDR2 is YFSETQ. This CDR3 has 14 amino acids. CDR3 protein: CASSPGLTNTEAFF. The CDR3 DNA is TGCGCCAGCAGCCCTGGACTCACGAACACTGAAGCTTTCTTT.

The chain is built from TRBV19 and TRBJ2-3, with a possible D match to TRBD2 (7 bases). V was pared by 3 bases and J by 6 bases, with 13 bases between. The V gene's germline CDR1 is LNHDA and CDR2 SQIVND (reference sequence). The CDR3 loop spans 14 amino acids. CDR3 coding DNA: TGTGCCAGTAGTATGGGAGGGGGATCGGATACGCAGTATTTT. Protein sequence: CASSMGGGSDTQYF.

This chain connects TRBV27 to TRBJ2-3, with a tentative D call TRBD2 (6 bases). This CDR3 has 14 residues. Germline V gene lookup returns CDR1 MNHEY and CDR2 SMNVEV (reference sequence). The V end lost 5 bases, the J end lost 5 bases, and 14 bases lay between the germline ends. The CDR3, as DNA: TGTGCCAGCAGTCTCCAGGAGGGAGAAGATACGCAGTATTTT. Its translation: CASSLQEGEDTQYF.

This clone was observed a handful of times. The chain has TRBV18 and TRBJ1-2, with D uncertain. Trimming shortened V by 3 bases and J by 5 bases, and 16 bases separated the two germline ends. This CDR3 contains 15 residues. CDR1 and CDR2 from the germline V gene are KGHSH and LQKENI. The DNA of the CDR3 is TGTGCCAGCTCACCCAGCAGCTTGGGCAGATATGGCTACACCTTC. Translating gives CASSPSSLGRYGYTF.

The rearrangement links TRBV2 to TRBJ2-3; 8 bases agree with TRBD1. Germline trimming cut 6 bases from V and 0 bases from J; bases unmatched to any gene: 5. The CDR3 is 15 amino acids. Germline V gene data show CDR1 as SNHLY and CDR2 as FYNNEI. The CDR3 sequence is CASRGDRFSTDTQYF. Written as DNA, the CDR3 is TGTGCCAGCAGGGGGGACAGGTTTAGCACAGATACGCAGTATTTT. Full variable domain (missing parts from reference TRBV2 and TRBJ2-3): EPEVTQTPSHQVTQMGQEVILRCVPISNHLYFYWYRQILGQKVEFLVSFYNNEISEKSEIFDDQFSVERPDGSNFTLKIRSTKLEDSAMYFCASRGDRFSTDTQYFGPGTRLTVL.

This clone came up once. The J gene is TRBJ1-2, the V gene TRBV27, with 9 bases identical to TRBD1. The J segment lost 2 bases and the V segment lost 5 bases, leaving 9 bases of the junction unmatched. Germline V lookup: CDR1 MNHEY, CDR2 SMNVEV (reference sequence). The length of the CDR3 is 16 residues. The CDR3 loop is CASSANRGLGNYGYTF. CDR3 sequence (DNA): TGTGCCAGCAGTGCCAACAGGGGGCTGGGGAACTATGGCTACACCTTC.

The chain couples TRBV5-4 to TRBJ1-5; TRBD1 aligns across 10 bases. The CDR3 length is 17 residues. Trimming at V came to 2 bases and at J to 1 base, leaving 6 bases not matched to a gene. Germline V lookup: CDR1 SGHNT, CDR2 YYREEE (reference sequence). The CDR3 spells CASSLGTGAGSNQPQHF. The DNA for the CDR3 is TGTGCCAGCAGCTTAGGGACAGGGGCCGGAAGCAATCAGCCCCAGCATTTT.

The chain uses TRBV2 and TRBJ1-1; 8 nucleotides align to TRBD1. CDR3 length: 10 amino acids. The V gene's germline CDR1 is SNHLY and CDR2 FYNNEI. V lost 5 bases and J lost 12; bases outside the gene matches: 2. The CDR3 here is CASSQGATFF. The CDR3 DNA reads TGTGCCAGCAGTCAGGGGGCGACTTTCTTT.

The chain links TRBV18 to TRBJ1-3, with TRBD1 as a possible D gene (5 bases). The V end lost 2 bases, the J end lost 4 bases, and 18 bases lay between the germline ends. The CDR3 length is 17 residues. Per the germline V gene, CDR1 is KGHSH and CDR2 is LQKENI. CDR3 DNA: TGTGCCAGCTCACCAGGGGACTCCAGGAGACTGGGAAACACCATATATTTT. Amino acid sequence: CASSPGDSRRLGNTIYF.

The chain joins TRBV6-1 to TRBJ1-4; TRBD1 agrees at 7 bases. Germline V CDR1 and CDR2: MNHNS, SASEGT. Losses at the gene ends were 3 bases for V and 8 bases for J; bases not matched to a gene: 6. The CDR3 runs 14 residues. In nucleotides, the CDR3 is TGTGCCAGCAGTGACAGGGGGAGCGGAGAAAAACTGTTTTTT. Its translation is CASSDRGSGEKLFF.

J is TRBJ2-1 and V is TRBV28; 10 bases are a match to TRBD2. V trimming: 4 bases; J trimming: 6 bases; junction bases outside the gene matches: 3. This CDR3 is built from 14 residues. The V gene's germline CDR1 is MDHEN and CDR2 SYDVKM. CDR3 sequence (DNA): TGTGCCAGCAGTTGGAGCGGGAGGGGCAATGAGCAGTTCTTC. This translates into CASSWSGRGNEQFF.

CDR3 nucleotide sequence: TGCAGTGTCACTATAGCGTCCTTTAGGGATACGCAGTATTTT. It translates to CSVTIASFRDTQYF. The chain combines TRBV29-1 with TRBJ2-3, with D perhaps matching TRBD2 (5 bases). Germline V gene sequence: CDR1 SQVTM, CDR2 ANQGSEA. This CDR3 comprises 14 residues.

J is TRBJ2-5 and V is TRBV19, with TRBD1 matching over 7 bases. In germline, CDR1 is LNHDA, CDR2 SQIVND (reference sequence). Trimming removed 7 bases from V and 5 bases from J; junction bases left unmatched: 10. This CDR3 is built from 14 residues. CDR3 nucleotides: TGTGCCAGTATGCTGACAGGGACGGGGGAGACCCAGTACTTC. Amino acid sequence: CASMLTGTGETQYF.